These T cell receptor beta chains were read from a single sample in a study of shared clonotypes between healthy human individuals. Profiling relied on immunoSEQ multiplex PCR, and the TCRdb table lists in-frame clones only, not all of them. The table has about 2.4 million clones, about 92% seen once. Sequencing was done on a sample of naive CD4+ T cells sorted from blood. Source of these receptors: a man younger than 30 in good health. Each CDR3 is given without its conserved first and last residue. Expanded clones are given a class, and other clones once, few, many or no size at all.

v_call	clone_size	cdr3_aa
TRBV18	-	ASSPGIETQY
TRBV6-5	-	ASSYRGWTGELF
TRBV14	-	ASSQALGLARNTGELF
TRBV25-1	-	ASSLDRDPSTDTQY
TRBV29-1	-	SVGTGWDQPQH
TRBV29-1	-	SVVGWQGALSTDTQY
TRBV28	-	ASSLGQGSGELF
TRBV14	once	ASSRGTFNSGANVLT
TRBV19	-	ASSMRGPSNQPQH
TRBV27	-	ASSLRGPYEQY
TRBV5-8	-	ASSRDRLYEQY
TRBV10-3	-	ATSGGHSYEQY
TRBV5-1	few	ASSPSDRESSPLH
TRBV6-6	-	ASSYENYEQY
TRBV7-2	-	ASSLEGRGHT
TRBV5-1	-	ASSFPNSRSGRGPFEQY
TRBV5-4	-	ASSLDMSSGEQY
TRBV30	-	AWSSRLQETQY
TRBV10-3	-	AISATSGGRDTQY
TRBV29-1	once	SVEADRGGTEAF
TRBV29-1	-	SARDPYEQY
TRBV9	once	ASSDYYGYT
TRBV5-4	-	ASSLSFGGTGSYSNQPQH
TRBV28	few	ASTSVAGTYNSPLH
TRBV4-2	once	ASSHERTSVGTDTQY
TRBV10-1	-	ASSGSTGEGQY
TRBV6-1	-	ASRKDGTFSDGYT
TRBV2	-	ASSLTGQGNSPLH
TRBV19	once	ASSQGGLGNYEQY
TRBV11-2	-	ASSWRGETQY
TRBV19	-	ASSIGGYEQY
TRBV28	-	ASRKTGTAGAEQY
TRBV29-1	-	SVGTGGTIRGGYT
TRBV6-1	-	ASSPTGTYEQY
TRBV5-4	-	ASSFQASGSVEQY
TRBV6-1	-	ASSWGGPSETQY
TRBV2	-	ASSQPGTSTDTQY
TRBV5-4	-	ASSDRVGAQGETQY
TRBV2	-	ASNQGPYEQY
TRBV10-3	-	AAAGGVSYEQY
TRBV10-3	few	AISDHGGAEAF
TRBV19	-	ASSIYLGPAGYEQY
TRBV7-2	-	ASSLVDNEQF
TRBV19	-	ASSRGGTKDFYEQY
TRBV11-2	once	ASSNQASGGETQY
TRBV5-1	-	ASSQDTNTEAF
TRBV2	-	ASSPRTFAGDHEQY
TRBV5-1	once	ASSLRTSGTYNEQF
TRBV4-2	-	ASSLGRGDGYT
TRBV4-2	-	ASSNRDRGTYEQY
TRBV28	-	ASSSTGGTDTQY
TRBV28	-	ASKAGANTGELF
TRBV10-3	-	AISASYEQY